This TCR beta chain was recorded in a study of CD8+ T cells in alopecia areata. As for the study in general: Donor skin was harvested from roughly 6-12-month-old C3H/HeJ mice with spontaneous alopecia and grafted onto approximately 7-11-week-old female C3H/HeJ recipients.

The germline V and J ends were trimmed by 5 bases and 0 bases, with 12 bases remaining between them. The germline V gene has CDR1 SGHSA and CDR2 FRNQAP. The CDR3 loop spans 15 amino acids. This clone was seen more than once but under ten times. The target antigen is unknown. Gene names follow the mouse nomenclature. The CDR3 end lies 4 residues beyond the end of the read and is filled in from the germline J gene. Sequencing templates came from extracted RNA that was reverse transcribed into cDNA. Profiling relied on immunoSEQ multiplex PCR, and the TCRdb table lists in-frame clones only, not all of them. This table holds over 100,000 clones with no singletons; the top ten claim roughly a fifth. Points from the study as a whole: Normal skin contains resident alphabeta T cells, and these are also sequenced in scalp samples.

The genes are TRBV16 and TRBJ2-5, with D maybe TRBD2 (5 bases). Source material: lesional skin. The TCR sequence derives from a C3H/HeJ mouse with alopecia areata. The mice in this strain carry MHC haplotype H2-k. The sequenced part of the CDR3 DNA is TGTGCAAGCAGCCCCGATACTGGTAACCAAGAC. It is translated as CASSPDTGNQD. The complete CDR3 reads CASSPDTGNQDTQYF.